This T cell receptor (beta chain) was identified in a study of identical twins. This CDR3 region has 14 residues. Unmatched junction bases numbered 2, after V lost 2 bases and J lost 2 bases. TCRdb reprocessed the 5' RACE reads with MiXCR, giving one entry per CDR3 protein. Seen here are about 530,000 distinct CDR3 sequences, about 22% observed once, and the top ten hold approximately 0.49%. Ten or more counts support this clonotype. This sample was also put to use in a study of yellow fever vaccine responses in identical twins.

This clonotype originated in a woman younger than 35 in good health. V usage is TRBV12-3 or TRBV12-4 and J usage is TRBJ2-5, with 7 bases matching TRBD2. The source material was CD4+ T cells sorted from blood. The CDR3 nucleotides read TGTGCCAGCAGTTTAAGACTAGCACAAGAGACCCAGTACTTC. This gives the protein CASSLRLAQETQYF.